These T cell receptor beta chains were read from a single sample in a study of tumor-infiltrating lymphocytes in primary liver carcinoma. Using its own MiXCR run on the multiplex PCR reads, TCRdb lists one record per CDR3 protein. The sample contains some 21,000 distinct CDR3 sequences, almost 80% of which appear only once. The sequencing input was liver tumor tissue from sampling region 1. These receptors came from a woman in her 30s with primary liver carcinoma and hepatitis B virus infection. Both conserved end residues are part of each CDR3. The order of the fields is clone size, J gene, V gene, D gene, CDR3 protein, CDR3 DNA. A D gene is named only where the DNA matches it firmly. Only part of the rows carry a size: once, few, many, or a class if the clone is expanded.

>-|TRBJ2-1|TRBV10-3|-
CTISVVGGIDEQFF
TGTACCATCAGTGTCGTTGGTGGGATAGATGAGCAGTTCTTC
>-|TRBJ2-7|TRBV4-2|TRBD1
CAISQEHPGQGGPREQYF
TGCGCCATCAGCCAGGAACACCCAGGACAGGGGGGACCGCGCGAGCAGTACTTC
>-|TRBJ2-5|TRBV12-3/TRBV12-4|-
CTSNTYLGGEETQCF
TGTACCAGCAACACCTACCTCGGGGGCGAAGAGACCCAGTGCTTC
>medium-sized|TRBJ2-3|TRBV5-4|TRBD1
CASSLEGRGRTDTQYF
TGTGCCAGCAGCTTGGAGGGCAGGGGGCGCACAGATACGCAGTATTTT
>-|TRBJ1-1|TRBV11-2|-
CASGKGTEAFF
TGTGCCAGCGGGAAAGGGACAGAAGCTTTCTTT
>few|TRBJ2-3|TRBV5-6|-
CASGWTGTMSTDTQYF
TGTGCCAGCGGCTGGACCGGGACAATGAGCACAGATACGCAGTATTTT
>few|TRBJ2-7|TRBV20-1|-
CSARRGEGREQYF
TGCAGTGCTCGTAGGGGGGAGGGCCGCGAGCAGTACTTC
>-|TRBJ2-5|TRBV29-1|TRBD2
CNGTRGRSETQYF
TGCAACGGGACTAGGGGGAGATCTGAGACCCAGTACTTC
>-|TRBJ2-2|TRBV11-3|-
CASSRREGAPWELFF
TGTGCCAGCAGCCGCCGGGAGGGGGCCCCCTGGGAGCTGTTTTTT
>many|TRBJ2-1|TRBV28|-
CASSFDRFEQFF
TGTGCCAGCAGTTTTGATAGATTTGAGCAGTTCTTC
>-|TRBJ2-3|TRBV7-9|-
CASSSVQGVITDTQYF
TGTGCCAGCAGCTCGGTGCAAGGGGTTATCACAGATACGCAGTATTTT
>-|TRBJ2-3|TRBV11-2|TRBD2
CASNLEASGTDTQYF
TGTGCCAGTAACTTAGAAGCTAGCGGGACGGATACGCAGTATTTT
>-|TRBJ1-1|TRBV11-2|TRBD1
CASRARVRGHKRWSNNEAFF
TGTGCCAGCAGAGCTCGGGTCAGGGGGCACAAGAGGTGGAGTAACAATGAAGCTTTCTTT
>-|TRBJ1-3|TRBV10-3|-
CAIGESVSGNFIYF
TGTGCCATCGGCGAGTCAGTTTCTGGAAACTTCATATATTTT
>-|TRBJ2-2|TRBV6-5|-
CASSPRIGFAGELFF
TGTGCTAGCAGTCCGCGGATAGGGTTCGCCGGGGAGCTGTTTTTT
>-|TRBJ1-1|TRBV29-1|-
CSVVAGSTEAFF
TGTAGCGTCGTGGCAGGGAGCACTGAAGCTTTCTTT
>few|TRBJ2-7|TRBV12-3/TRBV12-4|-
CASSFRGQGSHEQYF
TGTGCCAGCAGTTTTCGTGGGCAGGGTAGTCACGAGCAGTACTTC
>many|TRBJ2-1|TRBV4-1|-
CASSPPLAPYDEQFF
TGCGCCAGCAGCCCTCCCCTGGCGCCCTACGATGAGCAGTTCTTC
>-|TRBJ2-4|TRBV6-5|-
CATSRDLRNTQYF
TGTGCCACTAGTAGGGACCTGAGAAACACCCAGTACTTC
>-|TRBJ2-1|TRBV11-3|TRBD2
CASSLGIQAGGFNEQFF
TGTGCCAGCAGCTTAGGCATACAAGCGGGAGGCTTCAATGAGCAGTTCTTC
>-|TRBJ2-1|TRBV5-8|-
CVSSLDRGNEQFF
TGTGTTAGCAGCTTGGATAGGGGCAATGAGCAGTTCTTC
>-|TRBJ2-1|TRBV4-3|-
CASSQDVLSPYNEQLF
TGCGCCAGCAGCCAAGATGTCTTAAGCCCCTACAATGAGCAGCTCTTC
>-|TRBJ2-7|TRBV28|-
CDSRLPLDGWYSYEQYF
TGTGATAGCCGCCTCCCTTTGGACGGATGGTACTCCTACGAGCAGTACTTC
>-|TRBJ2-7|TRBV7-9|-
CAANPLDGNFYEQYF
TGTGCCGCAAACCCCCTCGACGGCAACTTCTACGAGCAGTACTTC
>-|TRBJ1-5|TRBV11-2|TRBD1
CASARTRQGRGDTQHF
TGTGCCAGCGCCCGGACGCGACAGGGAAGGGGAGATACGCAGCATTTT
>-|TRBJ1-2|TRBV29-1|-
CSVVPWGGGYTF
TGCAGCGTTGTACCTTGGGGCGGCGGCTACACCTTC
>many|TRBJ2-3|TRBV7-2|-
CASSLSGRIDTQYF
TGTGCCAGCAGCTTATCAGGACGGATAGATACGCAGTATTTT
>-|TRBJ2-7|TRBV20-1|TRBD2
CSVSRTSGRHEQYF
TGCAGTGTTAGTCGGACTAGCGGGAGACACGAGCAGTACTTC